This passage covers 10 T cell receptor beta chains from one sample sequenced in a study of early T cells in non-severe SARS-CoV-2 infection. TCRdb independently ran MiXCR on the 5' RACE reads; one entry per CDR3 protein. Among some 66,000 distinct CDR3 sequences listed, less than 15% were seen once. Material: whole blood. These receptors were collected from an adult who was a healthcare worker with PCR-confirmed SARS-CoV-2 infection or an uninfected control (not recorded which).

Ten or more counts support this clonotype. The chain joins TRBV29-1 to TRBJ2-7; 10 nucleotides line up with TRBD2. From germline, CDR1 is SQVTM and CDR2 ANQGSEA. CDR3 length: 13 amino acids. The V and J ends lost 6 bases and 4 bases, in that order; junction bases with no gene match: 6. CDR3 sequence reads: CSVSGGDMYEQYF. Here the CDR3 DNA reads TGCAGCGTGAGCGGGGGGGATATGTACGAGCAGTACTTC.

In this sample, this clonotype turned up many times. The chain carries TRBV4-1 and TRBJ2-7; D call uncertain. The germline gives CDR1 MGHRA, CDR2 YSYEKL. V gave up 1 base and J gave up 3 bases, with 4 bases separating them. CDR3 length: 12 amino acids. CDR3 DNA sequence: TGCGCCAGCAGCCAAGGAAACTACGAGCAGTACTTC. It yields the protein CASSQGNYEQYF.

This clonotype was observed a handful of times. The chain joins TRBV5-1 to TRBJ2-3; 9 bases fit TRBD2. The CDR3 is 14 residues long. From germline, CDR1 is SGHRS and CDR2 YFSETQ. Trimming removed 4 bases from V and 5 bases from J; junction bases left unmatched: 5. This chain's CDR3 is CASSPAGGGDTQYF. Here the CDR3 DNA reads TGCGCCAGCAGCCCAGCGGGGGGTGGAGATACGCAGTATTTT.

In its sample, this clonotype was seen many times. The V call is TRBV18, the J call TRBJ2-5; D call uncertain. V lost 2 bases and J lost 4, with 5 bases in between. CDR1 and CDR2 from the germline V gene are KGHSH and LQKENI. This CDR3 comprises 12 residues. Written as DNA, the CDR3 is TGTGCCAGCTCACCATCTCTAGAGACCCAGTACTTC. Translating it yields CASSPSLETQYF.

This sequence joins TRBV6-5 and TRBJ1-1, with 9 nucleotides matching TRBD1. CDR3 length: 13 residues. V shed 8 bases, J shed 4 bases, and the junction held 5 bases outside the gene matches. The germline gives CDR1 MNHEY, CDR2 SVGAGI. This CDR3 reads CASLRQGGTEAFF. The CDR3 DNA reads TGTGCCAGCCTTAGACAGGGGGGCACTGAAGCTTTCTTT.

This clonotype was recorded once. A much larger clone differs by one base, so this may be a read error. The rearrangement links TRBV7-3 to TRBJ2-3, with TRBD2 as a possible D gene (6 bases). Deletions cut 5 bases from V and 2 bases from J, with 14 bases between. This CDR3 has 15 residues. From germline, CDR1 is SGHTA and CDR2 FQGTGA. CDR3 sequence: CASSRASADTDTQYF. DNA for the CDR3: TGTGCCAGCAGCCGGGCTAGCGCAGACACAGATACGCAGTATTTT.

The CDR3 nucleotides are TGTGCCAGCAGTTACTCCCAGTTCCAAGAGACCCAGTACTTC. Protein product: CASSYSQFQETQYF. This chain uses TRBV6-6 with TRBJ2-5; D call uncertain. The CDR3 runs to 14 residues. The germline gives CDR1 MNHNY, CDR2 SVGAGI (reference sequence). With 0 bases removed from V and 1 base from J, the gap between germline ends came to 6 bases.

This clonotype showed up many times. The chain employs TRBV7-8 and TRBJ2-5, with D perhaps matching TRBD1 (6 bases). Per the germline V gene, CDR1 is SGHVS and CDR2 is FQNEAQ. The CDR3 spans 16 residues. V dropped 5 bases and J dropped 4 bases, with 20 bases sitting between them. CDR3 in amino acids: CASSGVARARGETQYF. The CDR3 nucleotides read TGTGCCAGCAGCGGGGTCGCCAGGGCCAGGGGAGAGACCCAGTACTTC.

This clonotype came up many times. The chain employs TRBV11-3 and TRBJ2-7; D is perhaps TRBD2 (6 bases). The CDR3 loop spans 15 amino acids. V was shortened by 5 bases and J by 4 bases, with 18 bases between the two germline ends. The germline V gene has CDR1 SGHNT and CDR2 YENEEA. The DNA for the CDR3 is TGTGCCAGCAGCCCGGGACTTTCGGATATGTACGAGCAGTACTTC. Protein sequence: CASSPGLSDMYEQYF.

This clonotype was seen a handful of times. This chain connects TRBV5-1 to TRBJ1-6, with 7 bases aligning to TRBD1. The CDR3 consists of 15 residues. The trim removed 0 bases at V and 7 bases at J, leaving 4 bases unmatched. From germline, CDR1 is SGHRS and CDR2 YFSETQ. The CDR3 DNA sequence: TGCGCCAGCAGCTTGGACCGGGACAGAAATTCACCCCTCCACTTT. Residues: CASSLDRDRNSPLHF.